The present entry profiles one T cell receptor (beta chain) with its context. The sample originates from a study of blood T cell repertoires in COVID-19. Study background: Acute and convalescent COVID-19 specimens originated in the United States, Italy and Spain. Sample material is recorded as cDNA or gDNA derived from T cells, B-cell-depleted T cells, or PBMCs.

Original data processing: By means of reference gene primer amplification, nucleated cell counts were estimated. TCRdb keeps only in-frame clones here, not all; method: immunoSEQ multiplex PCR. For V, J and clone size, that table is used; D and trimming come from the DNA. The table records more than 95,000 clones, 82% of them present only once. This receptor was identified in a man aged 80 or over with acute or convalescent COVID-19. The specimen was peripheral blood.

CDR3 DNA: TGTGCCAGCTCACCCCTACAGGCCACCTACGAGCAGTACTTC. It encodes CASSPLQATYEQYF. This sequence joins TRBV18 and TRBJ2-7; perhaps TRBD1 as D (5 bases). The CDR3 totals 14 residues. The ends were cut back, 3 bases at V and 2 bases at J, with 11 bases in the middle. The V gene's germline CDR1 is KGHSH and CDR2 LQKENI.